Listed below are T cell receptor beta chains from one sample, sequenced in a study of CD4+ T cells in melanoma. Profiling relied on immunoSEQ multiplex PCR, and the TCRdb table lists in-frame clones only, not all of them. The sample carries around 18,000 clones, about four fifths recorded once. Sequenced sample: cells from a culture (not recorded whether cultured in vitro). These receptors were collected from a human donor with melanoma. Each CDR3 is given with its conserved first and last residue. D genes are given only for firm matches. Size tells how often a clone was seen (once, few, many) or the class of an expanded clone, and some rows leave it out.

>TRBJ1-2|TRBV29-1|NA|TRBD1
TGCAGCGTCAAACCCCCCCCGACAGGGGCCTATGGCTACACCTTC
CSVKPPPTGAYGYTF
>TRBJ2-7|TRBV7-8|once|NA
TGTGCCAGCAGCTTCAGACTCGGGGACATCTACGAGCAGTACTTC
CASSFRLGDIYEQYF
>TRBJ1-4|TRBV5-1|few|NA
TGCGCCAGCAGCTTGTTGAGGGACGGGGAAAAACTGTTTTTT
CASSLLRDGEKLFF
>TRBJ2-1|TRBV7-3|once|NA
TGTGCCAGCAGCTTAGACCCCGGGACGACCTACAATGAGCAGTTCTTC
CASSLDPGTTYNEQFF
>TRBJ2-7|TRBV7-9|NA|TRBD2
TGTGCCAGCACCCCCGGGAGTAGCGGGTCCTACGAGCAGTACTTC
CASTPGSSGSYEQYF
>TRBJ2-5|TRBV4-1|NA|NA
TGCGCCAGCAGCCAAGCGGGCAGACCGGAGACCCAGTACTTC
CASSQAGRPETQYF
>TRBJ2-5|TRBV7-8|NA|NA
TGTGCCAGCAGCTTACGGTTGGGGGCCAAGACCCAGTACTTC
CASSLRLGAKTQYF
>TRBJ1-3|TRBV27|NA|TRBD1
TGTGCCAGCAGTTCGCAACAGGGGTTTAGGGGAAACACCATATATTTT
CASSSQQGFRGNTIYF
>TRBJ1-2|TRBV28|NA|NA
TGTGCCAGCAGCCGATCAATAGGGGGTGGGGCGTCCGGCTACACCTTC
CASSRSIGGGASGYTF
>TRBJ2-3|TRBV29-1|NA|NA
TGCAGCGTTGAAGATCGGGTCGAGGTGAGCACAGATACGCAGTATTTT
CSVEDRVEVSTDTQYF
>TRBJ1-1|TRBV6-1|once|TRBD1
TGTGCCAGCAGCCCTAACTACAGGGGGCGCACTGAAGCTTTCTTT
CASSPNYRGRTEAFF
>TRBJ1-1|TRBV30|NA|NA
TGTGCCTGGAGAGGCACTGAAGCTTTCTTT
CAWRGTEAFF
>TRBJ1-5|TRBV4-1|NA|NA
TGCGCCAGCAGCCAAGAGGGTCAAAAGAATGGTCAGCCCCAGCATTTT
CASSQEGQKNGQPQHF
>TRBJ1-4|TRBV30|NA|TRBD1
TGTGCCTGGAGCTTGCCGACAGGGGGAAACGAAAAACTGTTTTTT
CAWSLPTGGNEKLFF
>TRBJ1-6|TRBV18|NA|TRBD1
TGTGCCAGCTCACCAAACTCCGGACAGGGGAAAGGTTCACCCCTCCACTTT
CASSPNSGQGKGSPLHF
>TRBJ2-6|TRBV9|NA|TRBD1
TGTGCCAGCAGCGAACCACAGGGGGCGGCTGGGGCCAACGTCCTGACTTTC
CASSEPQGAAGANVLTF
>TRBJ1-1|TRBV7-6|once|TRBD1
TGTGCCAGCAGTTATAGCCCAGGGGGCACTGAAGCTTTCTTT
CASSYSPGGTEAFF
>TRBJ1-5|TRBV7-6|once|NA
TGTGCCAGCAGCTTAGGGGTCAATCAGCCCCAGCATTTT
CASSLGVNQPQHF
>TRBJ1-1|TRBV27|once|TRBD1
TGTGCCAGCGGGTATGAGGGGGCTAGGACTGAAGCTTTCTTT
CASGYEGARTEAFF
>TRBJ1-5|TRBV4-1|once|NA
TGCGCCAGCAGCCTGGGGGTCCTTGTGGAGCCCCAGCATTTT
CASSLGVLVEPQHF
>TRBJ1-4|TRBV6-6|NA|NA
TGTGCCAGCATGGTCGGAGATGGGGAAAAACTGTTTTTT
CASMVGDGEKLFF
>TRBJ2-7|TRBV5-1|once|NA
TGCGCCAGCAGGGTTTGGCAGAGCTACGAGCAGTACTTC
CASRVWQSYEQYF
>TRBJ1-4|TRBV5-1|NA|TRBD1
TGCGCCAGCAGCTTACCACAGGGGAGGGGTGGTGAAAAACTGTTTTTT
CASSLPQGRGGEKLFF
>TRBJ1-4|TRBV7-2|NA|NA
TGTGCCAGCAGCTTAGTGATGGGTAGGGCTTCAACTAATGAAAAACTGTTTTTT
CASSLVMGRASTNEKLFF
>TRBJ1-2|TRBV28|NA|NA
TGTGCCAGCAGTTCCAATTACGAAGGGAATCACGGTCTAGAATTAAGGTCCTATGGCTACACCTTC
CASSSNYEGNHGLELRSYGYTF
>TRBJ1-1|TRBV30|NA|NA
TGTGCCTGGAATAGACCCTCGGGGGCTTTCTTT
CAWNRPSGAFF